This entry concerns a single T cell receptor beta chain. Its antigen is undetermined. This sample was taken from a study of coeliac disease. Regarding the study as a whole: Lamina propria and intraepithelial cell fractions may contain each other's cells.

Germline V CDR1 and CDR2: LNHDA, SQIVND (reference sequence). V lost 7 bases, J lost 4 bases, and 7 bases stayed unmatched. There are 14 residues in the CDR3. Sequenced by immunoSEQ multiplex PCR; TCRdb stores in-frame clones only, minus some. The sample lists about 4,300 clones, approximately 54% occurring once. What was sequenced was intraepithelial lymphocytes from the gut. The clonotype was recovered from a human donor with active celiac disease. This chain connects TRBV19 to TRBJ2-3; 8 bases agree with TRBD2. The CDR3 nucleotides are TGTGCCAGTACCCAGGGACTAGGTTCAGATACGCAGTATTTT. This gives the protein CASTQGLGSDTQYF.